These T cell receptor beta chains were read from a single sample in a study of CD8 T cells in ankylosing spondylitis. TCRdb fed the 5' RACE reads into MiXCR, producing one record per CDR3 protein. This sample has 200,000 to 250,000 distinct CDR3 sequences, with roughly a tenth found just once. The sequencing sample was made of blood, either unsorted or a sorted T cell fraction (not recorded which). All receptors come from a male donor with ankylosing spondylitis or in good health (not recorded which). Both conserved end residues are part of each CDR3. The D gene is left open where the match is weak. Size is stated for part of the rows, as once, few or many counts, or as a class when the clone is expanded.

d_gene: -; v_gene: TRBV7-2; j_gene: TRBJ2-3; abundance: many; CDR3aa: CASSRQYTDTQYF; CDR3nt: TGTGCCAGCAGCCGACAGTACACAGATACGCAGTATTTT
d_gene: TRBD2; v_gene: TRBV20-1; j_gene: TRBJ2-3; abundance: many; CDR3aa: CSASQALAGPFTDTQYF; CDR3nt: TGCAGTGCTAGTCAGGCCTTAGCGGGGCCTTTCACAGATACGCAGTATTTT
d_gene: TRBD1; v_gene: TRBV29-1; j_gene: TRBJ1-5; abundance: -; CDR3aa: CSVVTGGDQPQHF; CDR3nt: TGCAGCGTTGTGACAGGGGGCGATCAGCCCCAGCATTTT
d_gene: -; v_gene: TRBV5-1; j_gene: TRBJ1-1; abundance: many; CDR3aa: CATGGDGVNTEAFF; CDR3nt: TGCGCCACAGGAGGGGACGGCGTGAACACTGAAGCTTTCTTT
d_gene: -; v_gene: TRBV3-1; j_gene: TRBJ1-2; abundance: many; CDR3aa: CASSQDLSGRNYGYTF; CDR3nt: TGTGCCAGCAGCCAAGATCTTAGCGGCCGTAACTATGGCTACACCTTC
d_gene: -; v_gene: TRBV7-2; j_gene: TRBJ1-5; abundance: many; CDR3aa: CASSPMGFGNQPQHF; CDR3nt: TGTGCCAGCAGCCCCATGGGGTTTGGCAATCAGCCCCAGCATTTT
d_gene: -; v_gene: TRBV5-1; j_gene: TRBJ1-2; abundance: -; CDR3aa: CASSSLGGNYGYTF; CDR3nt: TGCGCCAGCAGCTCCCTGGGGGGAAACTATGGCTACACCTTC
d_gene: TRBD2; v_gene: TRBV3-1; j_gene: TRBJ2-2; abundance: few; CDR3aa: CASSQVSGGAGELFF; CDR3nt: TGTGCCAGCAGCCAAGTTTCCGGGGGGGCCGGGGAGCTGTTTTTT
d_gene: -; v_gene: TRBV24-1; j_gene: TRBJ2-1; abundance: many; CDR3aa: CATSDSGSRSRGFF; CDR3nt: TGTGCCACCAGTGATTCCGGCTCTAGGTCGCGGGGATTCTTC
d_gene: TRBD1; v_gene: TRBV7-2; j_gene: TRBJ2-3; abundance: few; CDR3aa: CASSFSGGTNTQYF; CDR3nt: TGTGCCAGCAGCTTTTCAGGGGGCACAAATACGCAGTATTTT
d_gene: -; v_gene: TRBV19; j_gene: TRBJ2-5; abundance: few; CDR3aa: CASTTDGQETQYF; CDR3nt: TGTGCCAGTACAACGGACGGCCAAGAGACCCAGTACTTC
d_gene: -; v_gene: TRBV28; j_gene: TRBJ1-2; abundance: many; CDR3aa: CASTPVNLYGYTF; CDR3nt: TGTGCCAGCACCCCCGTTAACCTCTATGGCTACACCTTC
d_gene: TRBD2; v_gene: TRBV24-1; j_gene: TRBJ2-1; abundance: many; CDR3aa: CATSDTSGGANEQFF; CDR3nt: TGTGCCACCAGTGATACCAGCGGGGGGGCAAATGAGCAGTTCTTC
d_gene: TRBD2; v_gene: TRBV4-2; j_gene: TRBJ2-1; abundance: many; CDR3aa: CASSQNSGGGYNEQFF; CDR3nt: TGTGCCAGCAGCCAAAACAGCGGGGGGGGCTACAATGAGCAGTTCTTC
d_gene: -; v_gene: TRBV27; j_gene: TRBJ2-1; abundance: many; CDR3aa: CASRLRDYNEQFF; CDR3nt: TGTGCCAGCCGTCTCCGGGACTACAATGAGCAGTTCTTC
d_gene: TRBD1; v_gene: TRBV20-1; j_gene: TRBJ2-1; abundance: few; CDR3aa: CSARVIGGVYDEQFF; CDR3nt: TGCAGTGCTAGAGTGATAGGGGGCGTTTACGATGAGCAGTTCTTC
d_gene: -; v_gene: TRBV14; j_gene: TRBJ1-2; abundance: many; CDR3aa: CASSQALPPGQGHGYTF; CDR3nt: TGTGCCAGCAGCCAAGCCCTACCCCCGGGACAAGGTCATGGCTACACCTTC
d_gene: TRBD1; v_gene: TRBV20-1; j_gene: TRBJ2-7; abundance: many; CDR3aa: CSARDRRTGRSYEQYF; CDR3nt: TGCAGTGCTAGAGATCGTCGGACAGGACGCTCCTACGAGCAGTACTTC
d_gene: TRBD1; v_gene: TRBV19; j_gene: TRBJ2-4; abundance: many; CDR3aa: CASSIGQGTKNIQYF; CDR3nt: TGTGCCAGTAGTATCGGACAGGGGACCAAAAACATTCAGTACTTC
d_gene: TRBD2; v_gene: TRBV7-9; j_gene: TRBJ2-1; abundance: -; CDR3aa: CASSFTSGGALGQFF; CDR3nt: TGTGCCAGCAGCTTCACTAGCGGGGGGGCCTTGGGGCAGTTCTTC
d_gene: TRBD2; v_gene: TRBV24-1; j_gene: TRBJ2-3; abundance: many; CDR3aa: CATSDSIAGVEDTQYF; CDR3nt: TGTGCCACCAGTGATTCGATAGCGGGGGTAGAAGATACGCAGTATTTT
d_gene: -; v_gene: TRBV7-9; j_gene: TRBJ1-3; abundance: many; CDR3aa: CASSYGTPGSGNTIYF; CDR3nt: TGTGCCAGCAGCTATGGGACACCAGGCTCTGGAAACACCATATATTTT
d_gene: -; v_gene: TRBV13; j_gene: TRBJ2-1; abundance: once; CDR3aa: CAISLAFVILGSENNEQFF; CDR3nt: TGTGCCATCAGTTTAGCGTTTGTTATTTTAGGATCTGAGAACAATGAGCAGTTCTTC
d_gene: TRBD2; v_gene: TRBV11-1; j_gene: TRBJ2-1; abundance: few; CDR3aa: CASSLFLAGDNEQFF; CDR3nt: TGTGCCAGCAGCTTATTCCTAGCGGGAGACAATGAGCAGTTCTTC
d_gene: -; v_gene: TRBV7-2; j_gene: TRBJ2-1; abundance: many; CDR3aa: CASSLGSDYNEQFF; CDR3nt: TGTGCCAGCAGCTTAGGTTCAGATTACAATGAGCAGTTCTTC
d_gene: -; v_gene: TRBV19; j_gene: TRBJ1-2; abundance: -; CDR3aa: CASSSTAPSNYGYTF; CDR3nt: TGTGCCAGTAGTTCGACAGCCCCTTCTAACTATGGCTACACCTTC
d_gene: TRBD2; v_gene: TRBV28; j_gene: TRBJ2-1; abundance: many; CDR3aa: CASSLGGGGVQNEQFF; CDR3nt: TGTGCCAGCAGTCTGGGCGGCGGGGGGGTTCAGAATGAGCAGTTCTTC
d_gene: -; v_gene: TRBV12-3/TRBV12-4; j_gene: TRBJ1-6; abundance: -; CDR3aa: CASSLEGNRRSPLHF; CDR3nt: TGTGCCAGCAGTTTAGAGGGGAATCGGAGATCACCCCTCCACTTT
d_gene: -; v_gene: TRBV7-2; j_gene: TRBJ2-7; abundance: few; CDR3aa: CASSIRGAYEQYF; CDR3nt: TGTGCCAGCAGCATCCGGGGAGCCTACGAGCAGTACTTC
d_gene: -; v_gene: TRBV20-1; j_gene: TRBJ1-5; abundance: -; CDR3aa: CSATGGVQPQHF; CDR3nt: TGCAGTGCTACGGGGGGGGTTCAGCCCCAGCATTTT
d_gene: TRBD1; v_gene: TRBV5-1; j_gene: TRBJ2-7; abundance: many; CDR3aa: CASSGQGGTYEQYF; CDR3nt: TGCGCCAGCAGTGGACAGGGTGGAACCTACGAGCAGTACTTC
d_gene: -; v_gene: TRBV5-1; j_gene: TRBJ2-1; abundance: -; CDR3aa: CASSFVISSYNEQFF; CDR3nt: TGCGCCAGCAGCTTTGTAATCAGCTCCTACAATGAGCAGTTCTTC
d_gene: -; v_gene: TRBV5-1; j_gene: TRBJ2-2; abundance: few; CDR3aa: CASSPDSSWSTGELFF; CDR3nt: TGCGCCAGCAGCCCGGACTCCTCCTGGAGCACCGGGGAGCTGTTTTTT
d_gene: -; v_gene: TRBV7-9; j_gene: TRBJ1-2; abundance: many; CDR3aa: CASSTGSGYTF; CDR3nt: TGTGCCAGCAGTACAGGGTCTGGCTACACCTTC
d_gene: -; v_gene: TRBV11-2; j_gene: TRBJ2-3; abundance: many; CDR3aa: CASSLSPWGGTDTQYF; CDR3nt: TGTGCCAGCAGCTTATCCCCGTGGGGGGGCACAGATACGCAGTATTTT
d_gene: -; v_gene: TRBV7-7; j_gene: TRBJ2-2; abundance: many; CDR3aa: CASSPQAGGELFF; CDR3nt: TGTGCTAGCAGCCCCCAGGCTGGCGGGGAGCTGTTTTTT
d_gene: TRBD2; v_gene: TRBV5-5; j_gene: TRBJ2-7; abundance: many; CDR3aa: CASSVGLAVSYEQYF; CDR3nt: TGTGCCAGCAGCGTGGGACTAGCGGTCTCCTACGAGCAGTACTTC
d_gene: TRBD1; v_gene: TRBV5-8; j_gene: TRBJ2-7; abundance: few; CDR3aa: CASSLILGQGSYEQYF; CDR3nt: TGTGCCAGCAGCTTGATTCTAGGACAGGGCTCCTACGAGCAGTACTTC
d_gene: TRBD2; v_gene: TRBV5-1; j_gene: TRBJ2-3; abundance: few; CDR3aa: CASSRGLAARALTDTQYF; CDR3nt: TGCGCCAGCAGCCGGGGACTAGCGGCCCGGGCCCTCACAGATACGCAGTATTTT
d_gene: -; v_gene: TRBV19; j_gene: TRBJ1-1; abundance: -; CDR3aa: CARSIGVNTEAFF; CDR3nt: TGTGCCCGTAGTATCGGGGTCAACACTGAAGCTTTCTTT
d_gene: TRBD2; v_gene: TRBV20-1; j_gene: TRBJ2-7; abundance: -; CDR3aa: CSAGSGALPVYEQYF; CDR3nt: TGCAGTGCTGGTAGCGGGGCCCTTCCGGTTTACGAGCAGTACTTC
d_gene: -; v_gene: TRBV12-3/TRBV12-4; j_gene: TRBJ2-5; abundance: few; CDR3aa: CASSPLSLGQETQYF; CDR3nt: TGTGCCAGCAGCCCCCTCTCCTTGGGGCAGGAGACCCAGTACTTC
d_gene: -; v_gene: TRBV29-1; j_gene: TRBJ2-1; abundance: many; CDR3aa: CSAFLGEIYNEQFF; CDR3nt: TGCAGCGCCTTCCTGGGGGAAATCTACAATGAGCAGTTCTTC
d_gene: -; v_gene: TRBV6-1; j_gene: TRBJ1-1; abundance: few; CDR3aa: CASSNKNTEAFF; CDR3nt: TGTGCCAGCAGCAACAAGAACACTGAAGCTTTCTTT
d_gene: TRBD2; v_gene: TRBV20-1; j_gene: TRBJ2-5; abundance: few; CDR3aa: CSALLAASGGTYQETQYF; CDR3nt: TGCAGTGCCCTCCTCGCCGCTAGCGGGGGGACTTACCAAGAGACCCAGTACTTC
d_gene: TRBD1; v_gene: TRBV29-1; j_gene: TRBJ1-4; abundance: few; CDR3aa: CSVEEGQGELFF; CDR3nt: TGCAGCGTTGAAGAGGGACAGGGGGAACTGTTTTTT
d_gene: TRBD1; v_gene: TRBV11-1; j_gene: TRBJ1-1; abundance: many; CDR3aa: CASSTTRPRQGGENTEAFF; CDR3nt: TGTGCCAGCAGCACGACCCGCCCTCGACAGGGAGGGGAAAACACTGAAGCTTTCTTT
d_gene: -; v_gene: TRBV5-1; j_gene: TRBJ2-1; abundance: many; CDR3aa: CASSFPPTGSSYNEQFF; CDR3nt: TGCGCCAGCAGCTTTCCACCAACAGGCAGCTCCTACAATGAGCAGTTCTTC
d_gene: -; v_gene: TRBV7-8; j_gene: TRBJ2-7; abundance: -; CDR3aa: CASSPGSGGAEQYF; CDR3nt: TGTGCCAGCAGCCCGGGGAGCGGAGGGGCGGAACAGTACTTC
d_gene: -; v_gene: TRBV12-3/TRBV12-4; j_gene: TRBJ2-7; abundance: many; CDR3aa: CASSSLLRDHEQYF; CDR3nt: TGTGCCAGCAGTTCCTTACTCAGGGACCACGAGCAGTACTTC
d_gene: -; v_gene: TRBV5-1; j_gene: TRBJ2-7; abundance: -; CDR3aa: CASSLEAGASYEQYF; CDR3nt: TGCGCCAGCAGCTTGGAGGCAGGGGCGTCCTACGAGCAGTACTTC
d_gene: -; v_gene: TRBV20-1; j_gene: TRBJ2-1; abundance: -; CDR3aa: CCARDLRGKSSYNEQFF; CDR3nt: TGCTGTGCTAGAGATCTTAGGGGAAAGAGCTCCTACAATGAGCAGTTCTTC
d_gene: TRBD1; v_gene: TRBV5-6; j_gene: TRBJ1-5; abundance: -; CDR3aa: CASSPSPGTGAGGVFNQPQHF; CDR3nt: TGTGCCAGCAGCCCAAGTCCCGGGACAGGGGCCGGGGGAGTTTTCAATCAGCCCCAGCATTTT
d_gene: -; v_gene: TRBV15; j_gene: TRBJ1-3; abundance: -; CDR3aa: CATSRLTSSSGNTIYF; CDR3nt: TGTGCCACCAGCAGACTAACGAGTAGCTCTGGAAACACCATATATTTT
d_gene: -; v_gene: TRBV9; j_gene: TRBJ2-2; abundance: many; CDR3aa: CASSVARAEYTGELFF; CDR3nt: TGTGCCAGCAGCGTAGCTAGGGCAGAATACACCGGGGAGCTGTTTTTT
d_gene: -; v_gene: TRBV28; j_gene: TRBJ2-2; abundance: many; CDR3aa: CASMRGAGTGELFF; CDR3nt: TGTGCCAGCATGAGGGGGGCAGGGACCGGGGAGCTGTTTTTT
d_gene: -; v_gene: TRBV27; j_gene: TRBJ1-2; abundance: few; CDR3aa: CASSNDPLQNYGYTF; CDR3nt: TGTGCCAGCTCCAACGACCCTCTCCAAAACTATGGCTACACCTTC
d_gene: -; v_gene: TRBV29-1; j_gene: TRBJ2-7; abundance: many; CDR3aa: CSVEVPNYEQYF; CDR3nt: TGCAGCGTTGAGGTCCCCAACTACGAGCAGTACTTC
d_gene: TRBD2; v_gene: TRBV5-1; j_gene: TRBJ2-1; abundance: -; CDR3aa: CASSVTSGGGNNEQFF; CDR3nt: TGCGCCAGCAGCGTGACTAGCGGGGGGGGGAACAATGAGCAGTTCTTC